Each of the 25 T cell receptor beta chains below was sequenced from the same sample in a study of Tregs in tolerant kidney transplant recipients (dated by TCRdb to the late 2010s). Library generation was performed with the immunoSEQ multiplex PCR assay. TCRdb stores this immuneACCESS table with in-frame sequences only. Part of the clones is absent; in the studies checked, under half of the shortfall reflects unresolved V genes, and no reason is known for the rest. The sample records over 50,000 clones, approximately 85% of which are singletons. Approximately 2.1% of the sample lies in the top ten. This sample's time point label indicates: blood sample drawn before combined kidney and bone marrow transplant. This sample comprised Tregs from blood, obtained before the transplant. The receptors stem from a human donor who received a combined kidney and bone marrow transplant.

The chain couples TRBV28 to TRBJ1-3; maybe TRBD1 (5 bases). The germline V gene encodes CDR1 MDHEN and CDR2 SYDVKM. The CDR3 extends over 14 amino acids. V lost 7 bases and J 2 bases, leaving 12 bases between the germline ends. This CDR3 reads CASTEGRAGNTIYF. CDR3 nucleotides: TGTGCCAGCACTGAGGGGCGAGCTGGAAACACCATATATTTT.

This clone was recorded only once. The genes are TRBV5-1 and TRBJ1-2; TRBD1 matches 7 bases. V lost 9 bases to trimming and J lost 2 bases; unmatched junction nucleotides: 10. Germline V CDR1 and CDR2: SGHRS, YFSETQ. CDR3 length: 14 residues. The CDR3 sequence: CATRGTTGNYGYTF. Written as DNA, the CDR3 is TGCGCCACTAGGGGAACGACAGGGAACTATGGCTACACCTTC.

The rearrangement uses TRBV19 and TRBJ2-7, with D possibly TRBD1 on 6 matching bases. CDR1 is LNHDA and CDR2 is SQIVND in the germline V gene (reference sequence). Trimming left V 3 bases short and J 2 bases short, with 8 bases between. This CDR3 contains 13 residues. The CDR3 bases are TGTGCCAGTAGTATTAGGACAGCCTACGAGCAGTACTTC. This gives the protein CASSIRTAYEQYF.

This clone came up a few times. The chain is built from TRBV27 and TRBJ2-1; TRBD2 matches 10 bases. Germline CDR1 and CDR2: MNHEY and SMNVEV (reference sequence). This CDR3 contains 17 residues. V trimming: 5 bases; J trimming: 2 bases; junction bases outside the gene matches: 9. The DNA of the CDR3 is TGTGCCAGCAGTCTACTTAGGGGGACTAGCGCCTACAATGAGCAGTTCTTC. The encoded protein is CASSLLRGTSAYNEQFF.

The V call is TRBV5-5, the J call TRBJ2-7, with D perhaps being TRBD1 or TRBD2 (5 bases each). V gave up 1 base and J gave up 2 bases, with 10 bases separating them. The CDR3 consists of 14 residues. The V gene's germline CDR1 is SGHKS and CDR2 YYEKEE (reference sequence). The chain's CDR3 is CASSLRDGPYEQYF. The CDR3 coding sequence is TGTGCCAGCAGCTTGAGGGACGGTCCCTACGAGCAGTACTTC.

This clone was detected once. J is TRBJ2-3 and V is TRBV5-1; D is uncertain. Germline loops: CDR1 SGHRS, CDR2 YFSETQ. V was cut by 3 bases and J by 1 base, with 12 bases left in between. The CDR3 is 15 residues long. The CDR3 protein is CASSYSRGGTDTQYF. CDR3 sequence (DNA): TGCGCCAGCAGCTACTCTAGAGGCGGCACAGATACGCAGTATTTT.

The rearrangement links TRBV7-9 to TRBJ1-1; D is undetermined. The CDR3 length is 11 residues. V shed 7 bases and J shed 8 bases, with 11 bases lying between them. Germline CDR1 is SEHNR and CDR2 is FQNEAQ (reference sequence). This CDR3 is CASTKTPEAFF. The CDR3 DNA sequence: TGTGCCAGCACCAAAACGCCCGAAGCTTTCTTT.

CDR3 in DNA: TGCGCCAGCAGCTTGGCACTAGCGAAGGGCACAGATACGCAGTATTTT. It is translated as CASSLALAKGTDTQYF. The chain has TRBV5-1 and TRBJ2-3, with TRBD2 matching 7 bases. CDR1 is SGHRS, CDR2 YFSETQ, per germline. The CDR3 consists of 16 residues. Trimming at V came to 0 bases and at J to 1 base, leaving 5 bases not matched to a gene.

Remarks on this clone: The sample holds other DNA sequences that translate to the same CDR3. This sequence joins TRBV5-1 and TRBJ2-1, with D possibly being TRBD2 (5 bases). Per germline, CDR1 SGHRS and CDR2 YFSETQ. The V end lost 0 bases, the J end lost 7 bases, and 5 bases lay between the germline ends. The CDR3 runs to 12 residues. This CDR3 reads CASSLGGNEQFF. CDR3 nucleotide sequence: TGCGCCAGCAGCTTGGGCGGGAATGAGCAGTTCTTC.

The V call is TRBV7-9, the J call TRBJ1-6, with TRBD1 matching 9 bases. Germline assignment: CDR1 SEHNR and CDR2 FQNEAQ (reference sequence). This CDR3 has 15 residues. Trimming removed 1 base from V and 7 bases from J; junction bases left unmatched: 2. CDR3 loop: CASSLGDRANSPLHF. Written as DNA, the CDR3 is TGTGCCAGCAGCTTAGGGGACAGGGCCAATTCACCCCTCCACTTT.

This clone was counted a few times. The chain combines TRBV2 with TRBJ2-1; D is unresolved. The V end lost 6 bases, the J end lost 0 bases, and 15 bases lay between the germline ends. CDR1 is SNHLY and CDR2 is FYNNEI in the germline V gene. CDR3 length: 16 amino acids. The CDR3 DNA reads TGTGCCAGCAGGGAACGATTACTGAGCTCCTACAATGAGCAGTTCTTC. Translating it yields CASRERLLSSYNEQFF.

The chain joins TRBV4-2 to TRBJ2-7, with 7 bases that match TRBD2. The germline V gene has CDR1 LGHNA and CDR2 YNFKEQ. This CDR3 region has 16 residues. V was clipped by 1 base and J by 5 bases; unmatched bases: 11. The CDR3 sequence: CASSQGHSGIGDEQYF. The CDR3 nucleotides are TGTGCCAGCAGCCAAGGTCACAGCGGGATCGGAGACGAGCAGTACTTC.

V usage is TRBV7-2 and J usage is TRBJ2-5; D possibly corresponds to TRBD2 (6 bases). CDR1 and CDR2 from the germline V gene are SGHTA and FQGNSA. CDR3 length: 15 residues. The V end lost 1 base, the J end lost 4 bases, and 13 bases lay between the germline ends. CDR3 region: CASSLGAGGRETQYF. DNA of the CDR3: TGTGCCAGCAGCTTAGGCGCCGGGGGTAGAGAGACCCAGTACTTC.

The chain joins TRBV29-1 to TRBJ1-2, with TRBD1 matching 10 bases. Germline V gene data show CDR1 as SQVTM and CDR2 as ANQGSEA. Trimming removed 7 bases from V and 4 bases from J; junction bases left unmatched: 15. This CDR3 spans 16 amino acids. DNA of the CDR3: TGCAGCGGCTGGGGGGGGACAGGGGATTTCGGCTATGGCTACACCTTC. This codes for CSGWGGTGDFGYGYTF.

The chain employs TRBV10-2 and TRBJ2-7; D not resolved. V was clipped by 6 bases and J by 4 bases, with 7 bases between them. Germline assignment: CDR1 WSHSY and CDR2 SAAADI. CDR3 size: 11 residues. CDR3: CASRRLYEQYF. CDR3 bases: TGCGCCAGCAGAAGACTGTACGAGCAGTACTTC.

V and J are TRBV4-1 and TRBJ1-1; the match to TRBD1 covers 8 bases. The CDR3 contains 14 residues. From germline, CDR1 is MGHRA and CDR2 YSYEKL. Trimming cost V 4 bases and J 2 bases; bases outside gene matches: 3. The CDR3 is CASSLGQGNTEAFF. CDR3 bases: TGCGCCAGCAGCCTAGGACAGGGAAACACTGAAGCTTTCTTT.

This clone was observed once. The chain links TRBV10-3 to TRBJ2-5; 7 positions agree with TRBD2. The CDR3 is made up of 15 amino acids. Germline V CDR1 and CDR2: ENHRY, SYGVKD. V trimming: 6 bases; J trimming: 3 bases; junction bases outside the gene matches: 10. Here the CDR3 DNA reads TGTGCCATCAGGGCGGGGGACCTCCCCAAAGAGACCCAGTACTTC. It codes for CAIRAGDLPKETQYF.

The J gene is TRBJ1-6, the V gene TRBV7-9; D remains unclear. Trimming took 4 bases from V and 0 from J, leaving 7 bases between them. Germline V gene lookup returns CDR1 SEHNR and CDR2 FQNEAQ (reference sequence). The CDR3 contains 15 residues. CDR3 protein: CASSSESSYNSPLHF. CDR3 DNA: TGTGCCAGCAGCTCCGAGAGCTCCTATAATTCACCCCTCCACTTT.

The V call is TRBV21-1, the J call TRBJ1-1. TRBV21-1 is a pseudogene. The CDR3 is made up of 17 amino acids. CDR3 DNA sequence: TGTGCCAGCAGCAAAGACGGGAGGGACGGAATGAACACTGAAGCTTTCTTT. Translated, it gives CASSKDGRDGMNTEAFF.

This chain joins TRBV7-9 and TRBJ1-4; D may be TRBD1 (5 bases). V dropped 4 bases and J dropped 5 bases, with 11 bases sitting between them. The CDR3 extends over 14 amino acids. CDR1 is SEHNR and CDR2 is FQNEAQ in the germline V gene (reference sequence). The CDR3 bases are TGTGCCAGCAGCTGGGACTTTCTGAATGAAAAACTGTTTTTT. It specifies CASSWDFLNEKLFF.

This rearrangement joins TRBV28 to TRBJ2-7; tentatively, D is TRBD1 (5 bases). Germline values: CDR1 MDHEN, CDR2 SYDVKM. The germline V and J ends were trimmed by 6 bases and 3 bases, with 18 bases remaining between them. The CDR3 is 15 residues long. The CDR3 reads CASSQDTLGNYEQYF. CDR3 nucleotide sequence: TGTGCCAGCAGCCAGGACACCCTGGGGAACTACGAGCAGTACTTC.

V usage is TRBV21-1 and J usage is TRBJ1-4; TRBD1 is taken as the D call from the table, unchecked against the DNA. TRBV21-1 constitutes a pseudogene. The CDR3 length is 18 residues. CDR3 in amino acids: CASGTGTGDFSPNEKLFF. Written as DNA, the CDR3 is TGTGCCAGTGGAACCGGGACAGGGGACTTTTCGCCTAATGAAAAACTGTTTTTT.

The chain joins TRBV6-5 to TRBJ1-2; D gene uncertain. The germline V gene encodes CDR1 MNHEY and CDR2 SVGAGI. The CDR3 is 15 amino acids. V lost 6 bases and J lost 2, with 16 bases in between. This CDR3 is CASSGWTPTNYGYTF. CDR3 DNA sequence: TGTGCCAGCAGCGGCTGGACGCCAACCAACTATGGCTACACCTTC.

The V and J genes are TRBV30 and TRBJ2-7, with D unclear. The length of the CDR3 is 12 residues. From germline, CDR1 is GTSNPN and CDR2 SVGIG (reference sequence). Trimming removed 5 bases from V and 6 bases from J, with 14 bases in between. CDR3 DNA: TGTGCCTGGGTCCCGTTTTGGGGCGAGCAGTACTTC. The encoded protein is CAWVPFWGEQYF.

The rearrangement links TRBV7-2 to TRBJ2-5; no clear D gene. The DNA end favors TRBJ2-7, so the J call may be wrong. Germline V gene data show CDR1 as SGHTA and CDR2 as FQGNSA. This CDR3 has 13 residues. The CDR3 bases are TGTGCCAGCAGCTTAGGAGCGTTCTACGAGCAGTACTTC. This codes for CASSLGAFYEQYF.